Listed here are 11 T cell receptor beta chains from one sample, sequenced in a study of T-cell memory formation after mild COVID-19. TCRdb used MiXCR to reprocess the 5' RACE reads, holding one entry per CDR3 protein. The sample carries some 330,000 distinct CDR3 sequences, more than 20% recorded once. The specimen was PBMCs or a T cell subset sorted from them (not recorded which). Receptors originate from an adult woman who had mild COVID-19 (a few samples of this study predate the infection). Cell type and time point are not known.

The chain recombines TRBV6-5 with TRBJ2-1, with 10 bases that match TRBD1. Germline V gene lookup returns CDR1 MNHEY and CDR2 SVGAGI. This CDR3 has 18 residues. Germline trimming cut 0 bases from V and 7 bases from J; bases unmatched to any gene: 12. The chain's CDR3 is CASSYSILRGQGLNEQFF. The CDR3 DNA reads TGTGCCAGCAGTTACTCGATTCTTAGGGGACAGGGGTTGAATGAGCAGTTCTTC.

The chain carries TRBV12-3 or TRBV12-4 and TRBJ1-1; no firm D call. The V end was cut by 1 base, the J end by 8 bases, with 8 bases between. The CDR3 totals 12 residues. The CDR3 region has the DNA TGTGCCAGCAGTTTAGACGGTAGCGAAGCTTTCTTT. Residues: CASSLDGSEAFF.

This clonotype was detected a few times. The chain employs TRBV7-2 and TRBJ2-5; tentatively, D is TRBD2 (5 bases). Per germline, CDR1 SGHTA and CDR2 FQGNSA. The length of the CDR3 is 15 residues. The V gene lost 2 bases and the J gene lost 2 bases, with 12 bases spanning the gap. This chain's CDR3 is CASSLSVAIQETQYF. The CDR3 coding sequence is TGTGCCAGCAGCTTAAGCGTAGCGATACAAGAGACCCAGTACTTC.

This clonotype was counted a few times. This chain links TRBV4-2 with TRBJ1-1; possible D gene TRBD1, 6 bases. The ends were cut back, 4 bases at V and 7 bases at J, with 16 bases in the middle. This CDR3 region has 14 residues. Germline V CDR1 and CDR2: LGHNA, YNFKEQ. CDR3 nucleotides: TGTGCCAGCAGCCTACAGGGCCTAGTAAGTGAAGCTTTCTTT. Encoded protein: CASSLQGLVSEAFF.

As for this clonotype: A much larger clone sits a single nucleotide away, making a read error possible. J is TRBJ2-7 and V is TRBV20-1; D unresolved. Germline assignment: CDR1 DFQATT and CDR2 SNEGSKA (reference sequence). The CDR3 is 11 residues long. The germline V and J ends were trimmed by 2 bases and 3 bases, with 5 bases remaining between them. This CDR3 is CSARQDYEQYF. The CDR3 DNA reads TGCAGTGCTAGACAGGACTACGAGCAGTACTTC.

The rearrangement joins TRBV3-1 to TRBJ2-1, with 7 bases that match TRBD2. This CDR3 contains 13 residues. Germline V gene sequence: CDR1 LGHDT, CDR2 YNNKEL (reference sequence). Germline trimming cut 4 bases from V and 9 bases from J; bases unmatched to any gene: 6. This CDR3 reads CASSPSSGGEQFF. CDR3 sequence (DNA): TGTGCCAGCAGCCCCAGTTCGGGAGGTGAGCAGTTCTTC.

This sequence joins TRBV7-9 and TRBJ2-7; D is uncertain. CDR1 is SEHNR and CDR2 is FQNEAQ in the germline V gene (reference sequence). With 1 base removed from V and 6 bases from J, the gap between germline ends came to 13 bases. CDR3 length: 14 amino acids. CDR3 amino acids: CASSLGRSYLEQYF. In DNA, the CDR3 is TGTGCCAGCAGCTTAGGACGAAGTTATCTCGAGCAGTACTTC.

This clonotype has only a few counts. CDR3 region: CASSPDRGNEKLFF. In nucleotides, the CDR3 is TGTGCCAGCAGCCCGGACAGGGGGAATGAAAAACTGTTTTTT. The V and J genes are TRBV11-3 and TRBJ1-4, with 10 nucleotides matching TRBD1. The V and J ends lost 5 bases and 5 bases, in that order; junction bases with no gene match: 2. The CDR3 is 14 amino acids. From germline, CDR1 is SGHNT and CDR2 YENEEA.

The chain is built from TRBV18 and TRBJ1-4; no clear D. Germline CDR1 is KGHSH and CDR2 is LQKENI. This CDR3 spans 13 amino acids. Trimming removed 8 bases at V and 5 bases at J, with 12 bases between. The CDR3 nucleotides read TGTGCCAGCGCCCCGTGGCGAAATGAAAAACTGTTTTTT. It translates to CASAPWRNEKLFF.

This clonotype turned up a few times. In DNA, the CDR3 is TGCGCCAGCAGCCAAGATTACAGGGTCTACAATGAGCAGTTCTTC. This gives the protein CASSQDYRVYNEQFF. The chain uses TRBV4-3 and TRBJ2-1, with a tentative D call TRBD1 (6 bases). This CDR3 has 15 residues. The germline CDR1 and CDR2 sequences are LGHNA and YSLEER. The V end was cut by 0 bases, the J end by 3 bases, with 9 bases between.

This clonotype has a count of ten or more. The chain carries TRBV18 and TRBJ1-1; 10 bases align to TRBD1. Germline assignment: CDR1 KGHSH and CDR2 LQKENI. This CDR3 comprises 16 residues. V was clipped by 4 bases and J by 5 bases; unmatched bases: 10. CDR3 nucleotides: TGTGCCAGCTCACAAAGACAGGGGGCGGGAGGAACTGAAGCTTTCTTT. It translates to CASSQRQGAGGTEAFF.